The 10 T cell receptor beta chains reported below all come from one sample, sequenced in a study of blood T cell repertoires in COVID-19. Method: immunoSEQ multiplex PCR; TCRdb's copy keeps in-frame clones and lacks some. The sample consists of about 33,000 clones, over 75% of them appearing once. Sequenced sample: peripheral blood. The receptors were gathered from a human donor in a cohort sampled during active COVID-19.

The rearrangement uses TRBV2 and TRBJ2-1, with 12 bases identical to TRBD2. Germline V gives CDR1 SNHLY, CDR2 FYNNEI. The CDR3 runs to 17 residues. The J segment lost 7 bases and the V segment lost 3 bases, leaving 10 bases of the junction unmatched. The chain's CDR3 is CASSDGGYGTSGNEQFF. CDR3 DNA sequence: TGTGCCAGCAGTGATGGTGGGTATGGGACTAGCGGGAATGAGCAGTTCTTC.

J is TRBJ2-3 and V is TRBV10-3; tentatively, D is TRBD2 (5 bases). CDR3 size: 14 residues. V lost 9 bases, J lost 0 bases, and 13 bases lay in between. CDR1 is ENHRY, CDR2 SYGVKD, per germline. The CDR3 nucleotides read TGTGCCATTCGCGCGGGTTCCAGCACAGATACGCAGTATTTT. It specifies CAIRAGSSTDTQYF.

The rearrangement joins TRBV4-1 to TRBJ2-2, with TRBD2 as a possible D gene (5 bases). The ends were cut back, 0 bases at V and 5 bases at J, with 7 bases in the middle. The germline V gene encodes CDR1 MGHRA and CDR2 YSYEKL. CDR3 length: 14 residues. The CDR3 DNA sequence: TGCGCCAGCAGCCAAGAGTGGGAGACCGGGGAGCTGTTTTTT. The encoded protein is CASSQEWETGELFF.

The V gene is TRBV15, the J gene TRBJ2-7; D remains ambiguous. This CDR3 contains 12 residues. V was clipped by 0 bases and J by 5 bases, with 5 bases between them. Germline CDR1 reads LNHNV; CDR2 reads YYDKDF (reference sequence). The CDR3 coding sequence is TGTGCCACCAGCAGAGACGTAGACGAGCAGTACTTC. This translates into CATSRDVDEQYF.

The count of this clone is one. The J gene is TRBJ1-1, the V gene TRBV3-1 (or the pseudogene TRBV3-2), with a weak D call TRBD1 (5 bases). The CDR3 is 14 amino acids. Germline lookup yields CDR1 LGHDT and CDR2 YNNKEL (reference sequence). Trimming cost V 4 bases and J 3 bases, with 12 bases left between them. The CDR3 region has the DNA TGTGCCAGCAGCCCCCCCAGGGATGACACTGAAGCTTTCTTT. It codes for CASSPPRDDTEAFF.

This clone was recorded once. The V gene is TRBV2, the J gene TRBJ1-4; 10 nucleotides match TRBD1. The CDR3 runs 19 residues. Losses at the gene ends were 4 bases for V and 5 bases for J; bases not matched to a gene: 16. Germline loops: CDR1 SNHLY, CDR2 FYNNEI. The CDR3 DNA follows: TGTGCCAGCAGTGGGTTCGTGACAGGGGGCAGGGCTGGGAATGAAAAACTGTTTTTT. Translating gives CASSGFVTGGRAGNEKLFF.

In this sample, this clone turned up once. CDR3 sequence (DNA): TGTGCCATCACTAGGGAGGTTAATTCACCCCTCCACTTT. Its protein is CAITREVNSPLHF. The chain is built from TRBV10-3 and TRBJ1-6; no definite D call. This CDR3 contains 13 residues. The germline V gene has CDR1 ENHRY and CDR2 SYGVKD. V was cut by 7 bases and J by 6 bases, with 10 bases left in between.

V gene TRBV6-2 or TRBV6-3 combines with J gene TRBJ2-7, with D possibly TRBD2 on 6 matching bases. This CDR3 has 12 residues. The germline CDR1 and CDR2 sequences are MNHEY and SVGEGT. Trimming removed 5 bases at V and 3 bases at J, with 8 bases between. Here the CDR3 reads CASSQTSYEQYF. In DNA, the CDR3 is TGTGCCAGCAGTCAGACTAGCTACGAGCAGTACTTC.

This clone was observed a single time. The gene calls are TRBV5-4 and TRBJ2-3, with D unresolved. V dropped 1 base and J dropped 0 bases, with 9 bases sitting between them. Germline V gives CDR1 SGHNT, CDR2 YYREEE (reference sequence). This CDR3 has 15 amino acids. As DNA, the CDR3 is TGTGCCAGCAGCTTGACCGACTTTAGCACAGATACGCAGTATTTT. Translated: CASSLTDFSTDTQYF.

The chain joins TRBV9 to TRBJ1-5; a possible D gene is TRBD1 (6 bases). This CDR3 spans 15 amino acids. The germline V gene has CDR1 SGDLS and CDR2 YYNGEE. Trimming left V 1 base short and J 4 bases short, with 12 bases between. This chain's CDR3 is CASSVSGAQNQPQHF. Here the CDR3 DNA reads TGTGCCAGCAGCGTATCAGGGGCACAAAATCAGCCCCAGCATTTT. Together with reference TRBV9 and TRBJ1-5, the CDR3 gives the full variable domain: DSGVTQTPKHLITATGQRVTLRCSPRSGDLSVYWYQQSLDQGLQFLIQYYNGEERAKGNILERFSAQQFPDLHSELNLSSLELGDSALYFCASSVSGAQNQPQHFGDGTRLSIL.